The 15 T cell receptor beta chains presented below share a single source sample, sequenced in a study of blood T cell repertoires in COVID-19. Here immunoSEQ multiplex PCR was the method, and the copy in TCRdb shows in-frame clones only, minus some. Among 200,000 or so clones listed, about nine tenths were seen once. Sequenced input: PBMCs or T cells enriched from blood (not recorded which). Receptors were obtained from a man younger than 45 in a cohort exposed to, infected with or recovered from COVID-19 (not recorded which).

The CDR3 reads CASSFEDRGANEKLFF. In nucleotides, the CDR3 is TGCGCCAGCAGCTTCGAGGACAGGGGGGCTAATGAAAAACTGTTTTTT. The gene calls are TRBV5-1 and TRBJ1-4, with 10 bases matching TRBD1. CDR3 size: 16 residues. Germline V gives CDR1 SGHRS, CDR2 YFSETQ. J was trimmed by 3 bases and V by 2 bases; bases with no gene match: 4.

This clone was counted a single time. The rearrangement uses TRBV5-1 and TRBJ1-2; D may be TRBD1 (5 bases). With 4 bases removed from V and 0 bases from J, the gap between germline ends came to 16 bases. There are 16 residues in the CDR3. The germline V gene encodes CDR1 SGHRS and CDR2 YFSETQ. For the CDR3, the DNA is TGCGCCAGCAGCCCCTTTAGAGGCAGGGCTAACTATGGCTACACCTTC. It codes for CASSPFRGRANYGYTF.

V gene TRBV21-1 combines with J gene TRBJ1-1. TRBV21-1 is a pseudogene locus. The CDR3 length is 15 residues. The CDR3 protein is CASSPKYGASTEAFF. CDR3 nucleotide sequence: TGTGCCAGCAGTCCAAAATACGGTGCCTCCACTGAAGCTTTCTTT.

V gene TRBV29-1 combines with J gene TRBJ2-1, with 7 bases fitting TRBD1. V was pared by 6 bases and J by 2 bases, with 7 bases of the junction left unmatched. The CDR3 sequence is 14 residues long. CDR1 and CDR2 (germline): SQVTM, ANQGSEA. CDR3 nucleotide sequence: TGCAGCGTGAGGAACAGGGGCCCCTACAATGAGCAGTTCTTC. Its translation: CSVRNRGPYNEQFF.

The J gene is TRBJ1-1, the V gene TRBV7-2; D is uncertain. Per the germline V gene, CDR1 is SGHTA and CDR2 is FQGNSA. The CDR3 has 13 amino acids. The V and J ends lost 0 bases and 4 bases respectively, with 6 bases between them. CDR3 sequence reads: CASSLAVLTEAFF. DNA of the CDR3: TGTGCCAGCAGCTTAGCGGTACTCACTGAAGCTTTCTTT.

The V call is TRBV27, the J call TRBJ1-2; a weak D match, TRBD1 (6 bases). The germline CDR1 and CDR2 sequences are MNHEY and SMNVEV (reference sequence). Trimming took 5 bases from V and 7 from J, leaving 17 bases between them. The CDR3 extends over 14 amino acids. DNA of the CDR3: TGTGCCAGCAGTCCGCAACAGGGACGAGGTGGCTACACCTTC. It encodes CASSPQQGRGGYTF.

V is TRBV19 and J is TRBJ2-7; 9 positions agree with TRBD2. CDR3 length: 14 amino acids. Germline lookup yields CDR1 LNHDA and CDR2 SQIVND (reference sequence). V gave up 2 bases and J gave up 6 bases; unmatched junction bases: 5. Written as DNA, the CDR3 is TGTGCCAGTAGTATAAGCCTAGCGGGATTCGAGCAGTACTTC. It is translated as CASSISLAGFEQYF.

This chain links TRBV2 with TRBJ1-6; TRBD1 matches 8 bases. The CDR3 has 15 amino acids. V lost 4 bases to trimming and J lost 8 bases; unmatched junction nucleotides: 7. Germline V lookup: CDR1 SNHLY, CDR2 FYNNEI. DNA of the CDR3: TGTGCCAGCAGTGGCGGGGGACAGGAATATTCACCCCTCCACTTT. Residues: CASSGGGQEYSPLHF.

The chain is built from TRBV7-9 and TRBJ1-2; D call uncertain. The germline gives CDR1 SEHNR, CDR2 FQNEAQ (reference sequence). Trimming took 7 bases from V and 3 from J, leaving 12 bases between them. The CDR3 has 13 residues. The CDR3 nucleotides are TGTGCCAGCATCCCAACCGGTGACTATGGCTACACCTTC. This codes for CASIPTGDYGYTF.

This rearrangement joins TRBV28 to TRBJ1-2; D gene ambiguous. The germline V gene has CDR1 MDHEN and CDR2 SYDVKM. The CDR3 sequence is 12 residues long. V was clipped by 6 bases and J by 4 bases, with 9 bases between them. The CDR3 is CASSEGGYGYTF. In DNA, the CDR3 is TGTGCCAGCAGCGAGGGAGGCTATGGCTACACCTTC.

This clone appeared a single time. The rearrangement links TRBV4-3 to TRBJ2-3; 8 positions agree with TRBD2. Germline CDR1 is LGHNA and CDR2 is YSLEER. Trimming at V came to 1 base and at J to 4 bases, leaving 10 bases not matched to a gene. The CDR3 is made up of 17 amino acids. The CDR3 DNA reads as TGCGCCAGCAGCCAAGTCACTGGACTAGCTGCGGCAGATACGCAGTATTTT. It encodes CASSQVTGLAAADTQYF.

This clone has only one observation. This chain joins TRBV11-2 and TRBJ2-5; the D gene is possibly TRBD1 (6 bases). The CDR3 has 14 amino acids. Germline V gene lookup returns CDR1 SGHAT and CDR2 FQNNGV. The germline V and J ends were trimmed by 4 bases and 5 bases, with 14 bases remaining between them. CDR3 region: CASSSHSQGETQYF. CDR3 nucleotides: TGTGCCAGCAGCTCGCACTCGCAGGGGGAGACCCAGTACTTC.

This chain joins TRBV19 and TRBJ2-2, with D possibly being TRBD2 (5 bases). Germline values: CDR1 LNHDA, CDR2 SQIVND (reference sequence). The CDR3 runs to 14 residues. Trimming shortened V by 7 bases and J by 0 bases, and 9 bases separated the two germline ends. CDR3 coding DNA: TGTGCCAGTATCAGCGGTTCGAACACCGGGGAGCTGTTTTTT. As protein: CASISGSNTGELFF.

The CDR3 spells CASSSRLAGVSNTGELFF. In DNA form, the CDR3 reads TGTGCCAGCAGCTCCAGACTAGCGGGAGTATCGAACACCGGGGAGCTGTTTTTT. The V and J genes are TRBV7-6 and TRBJ2-2, with TRBD2 matching 12 bases. Germline V gene data show CDR1 as SGHVS and CDR2 as FNYEAQ. V lost 4 bases, J lost 0 bases, and 6 bases stayed unmatched. CDR3 length: 18 residues. Full variable domain (rest looked up from reference TRBV7-6 and TRBJ2-2): GAGVSQSPRYKVTKRGQDVALRCDPISGHVSLYWYRQALGQGPEFLTYFNYEAQQDKSGLPNDRFSAERPEGSISTLTIQRTEQRDSAMYRCASSSRLAGVSNTGELFFGEGSRLTVL.

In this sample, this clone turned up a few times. The CDR3 DNA sequence: TGTGCCAGCAGTGTCCGGGTGGGTACTAGCACAGATACGCAGTATTTT. It yields the protein CASSVRVGTSTDTQYF. The gene calls are TRBV6-1 and TRBJ2-3; no clear D. V was pared by 4 bases and J by 0 bases, with 14 bases between. The CDR3 covers 16 residues. The V gene's germline CDR1 is MNHNS and CDR2 SASEGT.